This T cell receptor (beta chain) was profiled in a study of T cell changes during pregnancy in multiple sclerosis. The protocol was immunoSEQ multiplex PCR, while the TCRdb copy is restricted to in-frame clones and leaves out a portion. Of about 79,000 clones listed, roughly 93% were seen once; the top ten hold approximately 0.7%. In germline, CDR1 is MNHEY, CDR2 SVGAGI. The length of the CDR3 is 14 residues. Trimming cost V 6 bases and J 10 bases; bases outside gene matches: 9. The sequencing used peripheral blood, collected in the second trimester of pregnancy. The TCR comes from a female donor in good health, enrolled as a control in a pregnancy study. The V call is TRBV6-5, the J call TRBJ1-6; 7 nucleotides agree with TRBD1. The chain's CDR3 is CASRRQGLESPLHF. The CDR3 DNA reads as TGTGCCAGCAGAAGACAGGGTTTAGAGTCACCCCTCCACTTT.